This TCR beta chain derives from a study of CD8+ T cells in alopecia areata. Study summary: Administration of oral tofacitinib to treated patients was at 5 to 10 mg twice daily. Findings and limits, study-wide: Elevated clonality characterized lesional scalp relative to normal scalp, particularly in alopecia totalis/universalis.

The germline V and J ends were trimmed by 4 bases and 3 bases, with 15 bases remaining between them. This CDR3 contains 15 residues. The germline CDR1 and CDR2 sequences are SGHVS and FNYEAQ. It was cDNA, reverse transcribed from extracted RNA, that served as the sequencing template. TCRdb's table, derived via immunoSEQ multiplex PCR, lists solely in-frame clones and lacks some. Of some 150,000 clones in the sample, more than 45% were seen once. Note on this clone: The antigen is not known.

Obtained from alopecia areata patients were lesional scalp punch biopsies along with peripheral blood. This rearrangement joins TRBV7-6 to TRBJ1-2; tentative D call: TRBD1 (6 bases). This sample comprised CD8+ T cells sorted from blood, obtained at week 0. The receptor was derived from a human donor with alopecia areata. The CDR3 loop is CASSSLTEGDYGYTF. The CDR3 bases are TGTGCCAGCAGCTCCCTAACGGAGGGGGACTATGGCTACACCTTC.